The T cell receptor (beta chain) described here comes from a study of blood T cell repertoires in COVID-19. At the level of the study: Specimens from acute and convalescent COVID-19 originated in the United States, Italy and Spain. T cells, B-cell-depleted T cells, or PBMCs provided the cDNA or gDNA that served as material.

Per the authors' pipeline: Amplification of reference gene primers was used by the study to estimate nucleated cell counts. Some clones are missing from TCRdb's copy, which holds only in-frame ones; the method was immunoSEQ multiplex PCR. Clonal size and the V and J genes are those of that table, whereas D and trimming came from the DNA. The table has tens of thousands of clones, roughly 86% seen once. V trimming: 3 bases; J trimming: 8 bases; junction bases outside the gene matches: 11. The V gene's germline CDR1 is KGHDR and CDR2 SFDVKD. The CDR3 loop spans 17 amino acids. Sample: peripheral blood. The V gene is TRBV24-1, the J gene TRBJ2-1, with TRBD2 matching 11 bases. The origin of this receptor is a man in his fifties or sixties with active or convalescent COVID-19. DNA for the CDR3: TGTGCCACCAGTGATACCACTAGCGGGGGAAACCGGGATGAGCAGTTCTTC. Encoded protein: CATSDTTSGGNRDEQFF.